Reported below is one TCR beta chain. No antigen is known for it. The sample comes from a study of T-cell reconstitution after alpha-beta-depleted transplantation in children. General study points: By one year post-transplant, T-cell counts and diversity largely arose from T cells that were newly produced. Reportedly, only several hundred clones from non-depleted graft cells drove alpha-beta T-cell counts at about two months.

This CDR3 has 14 residues. Germline V CDR1 and CDR2: SGHRS, YFSETQ. V was trimmed by 3 bases and J by 4 bases, leaving 12 bases between them. Unique molecular identifiers were incorporated into the prepared TCRbeta library. One entry per CDR3 protein results from TCRdb running MiXCR on the PCR reads. The table lists a few hundred thousand distinct CDR3 sequences, 25% to 30% of them singletons. The source was PBMCs, collected before TCRalphabeta/CD19-depleted stem cell transplant. The rearrangement joins TRBV5-1 to TRBJ2-3; D may correspond to TRBD1 or TRBD2 (5 bases each). The sequence came from a boy under two years old with Wiskott-Aldrich syndrome, due to receive a stem cell transplant. The chain's CDR3 is CASSSGATPDTQYF. The CDR3 DNA follows: TGCGCCAGCAGCTCCGGGGCCACGCCAGATACGCAGTATTTT. The entire variable domain, with the rest obtained from reference TRBV5-1 and TRBJ2-3, is as follows: KAGVTQTPRYLIKTRGQQVTLSCSPISGHRSVSWYQQTPGQGLQFLFEYFSETQRNKGNFPGRFSGRQFSNSRSEMNVSTLELGDSALYLCASSSGATPDTQYFGPGTRLTVL.